This T cell receptor (beta chain) appears in the sequencing data of a study of liver allograft versus peripheral blood T cells (dated by TCRdb to between 2020 and 2021). At the level of the whole study: T cell receptor repertoires present within transplanted livers were compared with repertoires in the peripheral blood of liver transplant recipients.

This sample was sequenced with an Illumina MiSeq. TCRdb passed the public sequencing reads through fastp at Q25 and MiXCR, retaining productive beta sequences. Rows are unified per CDR3 protein, each entry keeping the most common DNA and genes. The sample records fewer than 13,000 distinct CDR3 sequences, less than 20% of which are singletons. Clones ranked in the top ten supply 1.2% of the sample. Concerning this clonotype: The antigen it recognizes is unknown. No much larger clone is present one base from it, and per-base qualities are unavailable.

Broader findings and caveats from the paper: The T cell receptor repertoires within liver allografts were reported to be different from the T cell receptor repertoires detected in peripheral blood.

This receptor was taken from a human patient who had a liver transplant. Where a transplant has occurred, the graft donor may have supplied some of the T cells.

The bases read TGTGCCTGGAGGTTCCAAAGCCTCTATGGCTACACCTTC. This sequence encodes CAWRFQSLYGYTF. The rearranged chain carries TRBV30 and TRBJ1-2, with no confidently assigned D gene. Via the germline V gene (reference sequence), CDR1 is GTSNPN and CDR2 SVGIG. The CDR3 runs 13 residues from the cysteine to the phenylalanine. Only the CDR3 portion is preserved as DNA: 39 bases, with reading frame beginning at the first base. V is clipped by 3 bases and J by 4 bases, and the sequence between their germline boundaries is 12 bases long.